Presented here are 7 T cell receptor beta chains from one specimen sequenced in a study of cytomegalovirus exposure and HLA in healthy donors. The PCR contained 60 Vbeta and 13 Jbeta primers. Libraries were prepared by immunoSEQ multiplex PCR; TCRdb keeps only in-frame clonotypes and omits some of them. Found here are under 60,000 clones, approximately 80% of them singletons; the top ten hold approximately 3.4%. Specimen: PBMCs. Receptors originate from a woman in her thirties or forties in good health and CMV-seropositive.

The chain employs TRBV2 and TRBJ1-2; TRBD1 aligns across 9 bases. Germline CDR1 and CDR2: SNHLY and FYNNEI. The CDR3 has 14 amino acids. The V and J ends lost 4 bases and 0 bases, in that order; junction bases with no gene match: 0. Here the CDR3 DNA reads TGTGCCAGCAGTGGACAGGGGGCTAACTATGGCTACACCTTC. Protein sequence: CASSGQGANYGYTF.

The chain recombines TRBV30 with TRBJ2-7, with 9 bases identical to TRBD1. This CDR3 is 15 amino acids long. The junction had 7 bases not matched to a gene; V was cut back by 2 bases and J by 2 bases. Looked up from germline, CDR1 is GTSNPN and CDR2 is SVGIG (reference sequence). The CDR3, as DNA: TGTGCCTGGAGTCCCCCCGGACAGGGGCCCTACGAGCAGTACTTC. Translating gives CAWSPPGQGPYEQYF.

The V and J genes are TRBV5-1 and TRBJ2-3; D is undetermined. This CDR3 spans 15 amino acids. The germline V gene has CDR1 SGHRS and CDR2 YFSETQ. The V end was cut by 3 bases, the J end by 1 base, with 12 bases between. CDR3 loop: CASSSTRSGTDTQYF. The CDR3 DNA follows: TGCGCCAGCAGCTCGACGCGGAGCGGCACAGATACGCAGTATTTT.

The rearrangement joins TRBV6-1 to TRBJ2-1; 9 nucleotides match TRBD1. CDR1 is MNHNS, CDR2 SASEGT, per germline. CDR3 length equals 15 residues. The V gene end was trimmed by 4 bases and the J gene end by 8 bases; junction bases not matched to a gene: 9. As DNA, the CDR3 is TGTGCCAGCAGTGCGACAGGGGGTGGATGGGATGAGCAGTTCTTC. It is translated as CASSATGGGWDEQFF.

The chain employs TRBV5-1 and TRBJ1-5, with TRBD1 matching over 7 bases. V lost 0 bases and J lost 4; bases outside the gene matches: 4. The CDR3 contains 15 residues. Germline CDR1 and CDR2: SGHRS and YFSETQ. The CDR3 protein is CASSLEGGRNQPQHF. CDR3 bases: TGCGCCAGCAGCTTGGAAGGGGGCAGGAATCAGCCCCAGCATTTT.

This chain links TRBV19 with TRBJ1-5; D ambiguous. Germline CDR1 and CDR2: LNHDA and SQIVND (reference sequence). Trimming stripped 6 bases from V and 5 bases from J, with 8 bases between. The length of the CDR3 is 12 residues. For the CDR3, the DNA is TGTGCCAGTAGCCGCGGGGATCAGCCCCAGCATTTT. Residues: CASSRGDQPQHF. Together with reference TRBV19 and TRBJ1-5, the CDR3 gives the full variable domain: DGGITQSPKYLFRKEGQNVTLSCEQNLNHDAMYWYRQDPGQGLRLIYYSQIVNDFQKGDIAEGYSVSREKKESFPLTVTSAQKNPTAFYLCASSRGDQPQHFGDGTRLSIL.

The chain employs TRBV6-1 and TRBJ2-2; D not resolved. This CDR3 contains 13 residues. Germline CDR1 is MNHNS and CDR2 is SASEGT. Trimming shortened V by 5 bases and J by 7 bases, and 11 bases separated the two germline ends. The CDR3 is CASSSADHGELFF. Here the CDR3 DNA reads TGTGCCAGCAGTTCGGCGGATCACGGGGAGCTGTTTTTT.